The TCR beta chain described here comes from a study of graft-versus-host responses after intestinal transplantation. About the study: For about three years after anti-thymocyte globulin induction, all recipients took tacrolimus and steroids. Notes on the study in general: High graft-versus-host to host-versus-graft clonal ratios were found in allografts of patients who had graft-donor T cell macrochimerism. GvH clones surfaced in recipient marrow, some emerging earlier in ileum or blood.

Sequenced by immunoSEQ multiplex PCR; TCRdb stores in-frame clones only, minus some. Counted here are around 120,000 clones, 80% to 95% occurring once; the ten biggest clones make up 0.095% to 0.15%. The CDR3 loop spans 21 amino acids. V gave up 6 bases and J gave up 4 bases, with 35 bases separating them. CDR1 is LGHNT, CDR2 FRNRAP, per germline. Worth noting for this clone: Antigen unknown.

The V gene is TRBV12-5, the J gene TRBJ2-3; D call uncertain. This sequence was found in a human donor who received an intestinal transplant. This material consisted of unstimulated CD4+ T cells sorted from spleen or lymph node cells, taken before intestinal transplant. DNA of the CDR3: TGTGCTAGTGGACCCGAACCCCGTCCGAGTTCTTCCCCGAATTTTTCAGATACGCAGTATTTT. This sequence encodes CASGPEPRPSSSPNFSDTQYF. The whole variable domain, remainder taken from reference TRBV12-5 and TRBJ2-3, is DARVTQTPRHKVTEMGQEVTMRCQPILGHNTVFWYRQTMMQGLELLAYFRNRAPLDDSGMPKDRFSAEMPDATLATLKIQPSEPRDSAVYFCASGPEPRPSSSPNFSDTQYFGPGTRLTVL.